The T cell receptor beta chain under discussion was sequenced for a study of patients and donors after allogeneic stem cell transplantation. The junction had 12 bases not matched to a gene; V was cut back by 3 bases and J by 4 bases. The CDR3 consists of 17 residues. The V gene's germline CDR1 is SEHNR and CDR2 FQNEAQ (reference sequence). MiXCR, applied by TCRdb to the RT-PCR reads, yields one record per CDR3 protein. The sample yields 25,000 to 35,000 distinct CDR3 sequences, approximately 6.3% seen once. The sequence derives from a human donor who was either an allogeneic HSCT recipient or a stem cell or donor lymphocyte infusion donor (not recorded which). It is not recorded whose cells these are; they may come from a transplant donor. The material sequenced was blood, either unsorted or a sorted T cell fraction (not recorded which). The chain uses TRBV7-9 and TRBJ2-3; TRBD1 aligns across 8 bases. CDR3 nucleotides: TGTGCCAGCAGCTTCGGGGACAGGTTGTACATTTCAGATACGCAGTATTTT. Translated: CASSFGDRLYISDTQYF.